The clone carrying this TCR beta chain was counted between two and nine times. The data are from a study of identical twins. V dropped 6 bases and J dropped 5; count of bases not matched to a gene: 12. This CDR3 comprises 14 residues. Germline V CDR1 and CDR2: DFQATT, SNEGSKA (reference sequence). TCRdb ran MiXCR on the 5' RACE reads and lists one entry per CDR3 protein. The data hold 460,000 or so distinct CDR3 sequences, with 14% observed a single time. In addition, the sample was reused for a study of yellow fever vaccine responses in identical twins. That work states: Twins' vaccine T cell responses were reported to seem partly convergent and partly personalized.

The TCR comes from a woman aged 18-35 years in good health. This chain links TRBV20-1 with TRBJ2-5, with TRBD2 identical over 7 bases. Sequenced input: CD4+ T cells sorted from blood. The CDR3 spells CSAPKPTSPETQYF. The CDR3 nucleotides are TGCAGTGCCCCAAAGCCGACTAGCCCGGAGACCCAGTACTTC.